This is a list of T cell receptor beta chains from one sample in a study of CD8 T cells in ankylosing spondylitis. TCRdb re-called the 5' RACE reads through MiXCR, storing one row per CDR3 protein. The sample shows some 150,000 distinct CDR3 sequences, roughly 10% of them seen only once. The sample taken for sequencing was blood, either unsorted or a sorted T cell fraction (not recorded which). Receptor source: a female donor with ankylosing spondylitis or in good health (not recorded which). CDR3s leave out the opening cysteine and the closing phenylalanine or tryptophan. The order of the fields is J gene, V gene, CDR3 protein.

j_call: TRBJ2-7
v_call: TRBV7-2
cdr3_aa: ASSSRTSGSRYEQY

j_call: TRBJ2-4
v_call: TRBV20-1
cdr3_aa: SASNRTPLARVGAAKNIQY

j_call: TRBJ2-7
v_call: TRBV20-1
cdr3_aa: SARGGGGNYEQY

j_call: TRBJ1-1
v_call: TRBV27
cdr3_aa: ASRNRQENTEAF

j_call: TRBJ2-1
v_call: TRBV5-1
cdr3_aa: ASSFPESDEQF

j_call: TRBJ1-1
v_call: TRBV6-5
cdr3_aa: ASSSWTGNPEAF

j_call: TRBJ1-2
v_call: TRBV7-3
cdr3_aa: ASSRTGGNGYT

j_call: TRBJ1-1
v_call: TRBV2
cdr3_aa: ASMSEANTEAF

j_call: TRBJ2-7
v_call: TRBV29-1
cdr3_aa: SAGMTFYEQY

j_call: TRBJ2-1
v_call: TRBV6-2/TRBV6-3
cdr3_aa: ASRPGQMMVNEQF

j_call: TRBJ2-7
v_call: TRBV12-3/TRBV12-4
cdr3_aa: ASSSRDRGDYEQY

j_call: TRBJ2-5
v_call: TRBV20-1
cdr3_aa: NAIGGLDTQY

j_call: TRBJ2-1
v_call: TRBV29-1
cdr3_aa: SVESSYNEQF

j_call: TRBJ2-1
v_call: TRBV12-3/TRBV12-4
cdr3_aa: ASRLQTSGATNEQF

j_call: TRBJ2-3
v_call: TRBV5-1
cdr3_aa: ASSFVGGRWKDTQY

j_call: TRBJ1-5
v_call: TRBV20-1
cdr3_aa: SAREFGRTSNQPQH

j_call: TRBJ2-1
v_call: TRBV28
cdr3_aa: ASSLGSRFYNEQF

j_call: TRBJ2-1
v_call: TRBV11-2
cdr3_aa: ASSFAGHYNEQL

j_call: TRBJ2-1
v_call: TRBV24-1
cdr3_aa: ATSRRGVHEQF

j_call: TRBJ1-5
v_call: TRBV5-1
cdr3_aa: ASSPDGGQPQH

j_call: TRBJ2-2
v_call: TRBV12-3/TRBV12-4
cdr3_aa: ASSFGGNTGELF

j_call: TRBJ2-1
v_call: TRBV6-5
cdr3_aa: ASSYDSSHSYNEQF

j_call: TRBJ2-2
v_call: TRBV20-1
cdr3_aa: SARMRSGELF

j_call: TRBJ2-1
v_call: TRBV4-2
cdr3_aa: ASSQDLPTLAGPYNEQF

j_call: TRBJ2-7
v_call: TRBV12-3/TRBV12-4
cdr3_aa: ASGTPGQGPYEQY

j_call: TRBJ2-1
v_call: TRBV7-3
cdr3_aa: ASSLELAGGNEQF

j_call: TRBJ1-2
v_call: TRBV12-3/TRBV12-4
cdr3_aa: ASTLRQGFYGYT

j_call: TRBJ2-1
v_call: TRBV7-9
cdr3_aa: ASSRFTSGLGNEQF

j_call: TRBJ2-7
v_call: TRBV7-8
cdr3_aa: ASSQGATYEQY

j_call: TRBJ2-1
v_call: TRBV18
cdr3_aa: ASSTGTGNEQF

j_call: TRBJ2-7
v_call: TRBV28
cdr3_aa: ASSFSGQGPSSYEQY

j_call: TRBJ2-5
v_call: TRBV7-2
cdr3_aa: ASSLGRIRGQETQY

j_call: TRBJ1-1
v_call: TRBV5-1
cdr3_aa: ASSPNPDRGNTEAF

j_call: TRBJ1-5
v_call: TRBV6-2/TRBV6-3
cdr3_aa: ASSYSASYSNQPQH

j_call: TRBJ2-5
v_call: TRBV20-1
cdr3_aa: SARAGQFQETQY

j_call: TRBJ2-1
v_call: TRBV5-5
cdr3_aa: ASSGASGISYNEQF

j_call: TRBJ2-5
v_call: TRBV20-1
cdr3_aa: SARDSRVQETQY

j_call: TRBJ2-7
v_call: TRBV20-1
cdr3_aa: SARGQWYEQY

j_call: TRBJ2-7
v_call: TRBV20-1
cdr3_aa: SARGTSGRNEQY

j_call: TRBJ2-7
v_call: TRBV11-2
cdr3_aa: ASSTPTSGSYEQY

j_call: TRBJ2-1
v_call: TRBV11-2
cdr3_aa: ASSFSPTQRYNEQF

j_call: TRBJ2-2
v_call: TRBV11-2
cdr3_aa: ASSPPDTGELF

j_call: TRBJ2-3
v_call: TRBV7-7
cdr3_aa: ASSATDGADTQY

j_call: TRBJ2-3
v_call: TRBV19
cdr3_aa: ASSVLAGGLTDTQY

j_call: TRBJ1-2
v_call: TRBV28
cdr3_aa: ASSLFRGGSNGYT

j_call: TRBJ2-7
v_call: TRBV2
cdr3_aa: ATRLAGYEQY

j_call: TRBJ1-5
v_call: TRBV2
cdr3_aa: ASRGVGQGGNQPQH